A single sample gave rise to the 3 T cell receptor beta chains below, sequenced in a study of beta chain features in type 1 diabetes (dated by TCRdb to between 2018 and 2020). Library preparation employed the immunoSEQ multiplex PCR assay. The entire isolated RNA was reverse transcribed using the High Capacity cDNA Reverse Transcription Kit, and thus expressed TCRB transcripts were sequenced. Sourced from immuneACCESS, this table was stored by TCRdb with only in-frame sequences that have V and J called. A share of the clones is absent; for the studies checked, an unresolved V gene accounts for under half, and the remainder has no known explanation. For this sample there are under 300,000 clones; around 26% appear just once. The ten largest clones take up more than 3% of the sample. The sequenced material came from central memory CD4+ T cells from blood. These receptors all come from a man younger than 40 in good health.

The V gene is TRBV5-1, the J gene TRBJ2-2; 7 bases match TRBD1. There are 15 residues in the CDR3. The V gene end was trimmed by 4 bases and the J gene end by 6 bases; junction bases not matched to a gene: 9. Per germline, CDR1 SGHRS and CDR2 YFSETQ. The CDR3 DNA is TGCGCCAGCAGCGAGACAGGGTTAACAGCCGGGGAGCTGTTTTTT. This codes for CASSETGLTAGELFF.

This clone has just a few counts. The V and J genes are TRBV20-1 and TRBJ1-2; D uncertain. Germline CDR1 reads DFQATT; CDR2 reads SNEGSKA (reference sequence). The CDR3 covers 11 residues. The V end lost 5 bases, the J end lost 4 bases, and 8 bases lay between the germline ends. Here the CDR3 reads CSAQHSYGYTF. The DNA of the CDR3 is TGCAGTGCTCAACACAGCTATGGCTACACCTTC.

This chain uses TRBV7-2 with TRBJ2-3; 7 positions agree with TRBD2. V was clipped by 1 base and J by 10 bases; unmatched bases: 8. Germline lookup yields CDR1 SGHTA and CDR2 FQGNSA. The CDR3 runs 14 residues. The CDR3 sequence: CASSLDTGRRSQYF. The CDR3 DNA reads TGTGCCAGCAGCTTAGATACCGGGAGGAGGTCGCAGTATTTT. Supplemented by reference TRBV7-2 and TRBJ2-3, the full variable domain reads GAGVSQSPSNKVTEKGKDVELRCDPISGHTALYWYRQSLGQGLEFLIYFQGNSAPDKSGLPSDRFSAERTGGSVSTLTIQRTQQEDSAVYLCASSLDTGRRSQYFGPGTRLTVL.